Below, 19 T cell receptor beta chains from the same sample are listed, as sequenced in a study of blood T cell repertoires in COVID-19. Profiled with immunoSEQ multiplex PCR; TCRdb holds only in-frame clones, not every one. The sample lists under 200,000 clones; around 81% were seen once. Sequenced sample: peripheral blood. Receptors originate from a man in his sixties with COVID-19, enrolled during active disease.

The genes are TRBV14 and TRBJ1-2; D remains unclear. Germline V CDR1 and CDR2: SGHDN, FVKESK. This CDR3 has 17 residues. V lost 3 bases and J 3 bases, leaving 20 bases between the germline ends. This chain's CDR3 is CASSHPLYGAHYYGYTF. The CDR3, as DNA: TGTGCCAGCAGCCACCCCCTTTATGGAGCGCACTACTATGGCTACACCTTC.

This chain's CDR3 is CSVSRQTEAFF. The CDR3 DNA reads as TGCAGCGTTTCTCGACAGACTGAAGCTTTCTTT. This chain joins TRBV29-1 and TRBJ1-1; the D gene is possibly TRBD1 (5 bases). The CDR3 length is 11 residues. CDR1 SQVTM and CDR2 ANQGSEA come from the germline V gene. Trimming cost V 5 bases and J 5 bases, with 9 bases left between them.

This chain joins TRBV19 and TRBJ1-5, with TRBD1 matching 7 bases. The CDR3 is 14 amino acids. Per germline, CDR1 LNHDA and CDR2 SQIVND (reference sequence). With V trimmed by 7 bases and J by 4 bases, 7 bases remained unmatched. The CDR3 loop is CASTPQQGNQPQHF. DNA for the CDR3: TGTGCCAGTACCCCCCAACAGGGGAATCAGCCCCAGCATTTT.

The sample holds a few counts of this clone. The V gene is TRBV3-1 (or the pseudogene TRBV3-2), the J gene TRBJ2-1; tentatively, D is TRBD1 (5 bases). Germline lookup yields CDR1 LGHDT and CDR2 YNNKEL (reference sequence). V was trimmed by 0 bases and J by 5 bases, leaving 11 bases between them. The CDR3 contains 15 residues. This chain's CDR3 is CASSQDHGHHNEQFF. As DNA, the CDR3 is TGTGCCAGCAGCCAAGACCACGGACACCACAATGAGCAGTTCTTC.

The chain carries TRBV30 and TRBJ1-1; a weak D match, TRBD1 (6 bases). The CDR3 runs 15 residues. Trimming took 2 bases from V and 10 from J, leaving 23 bases between them. Germline V gene sequence: CDR1 GTSNPN, CDR2 SVGIG (reference sequence). CDR3 sequence: CAWSKTGQSAWGAFF. CDR3 sequence (DNA): TGTGCCTGGAGTAAAACCGGACAGTCCGCTTGGGGAGCTTTCTTT.

The chain has TRBV6-6 and TRBJ1-2; D call uncertain. Trimming removed 0 bases at V and 4 bases at J, with 15 bases between. The germline V gene has CDR1 MNHNY and CDR2 SVGAGI (reference sequence). This CDR3 has 16 amino acids. DNA of the CDR3: TGTGCCAGCAGTTACTCCCACCCACCGGTCCTCTATGGCTACACCTTC. This translates into CASSYSHPPVLYGYTF.

This clone showed up just once. This rearrangement joins TRBV2 to TRBJ2-7; a weak D match, TRBD2 (6 bases). CDR3 length equals 14 residues. V lost 6 bases and J 5 bases, leaving 17 bases between the germline ends. CDR1 is SNHLY and CDR2 is FYNNEI in the germline V gene. CDR3 DNA sequence: TGTGCCAGCAGAGCGAGGGACTTAGGCGACGAGCAGTACTTC. It specifies CASRARDLGDEQYF.

The V call is TRBV5-1, the J call TRBJ1-4; 8 bases fit TRBD1. This CDR3 is 14 amino acids long. With 5 bases clipped from V and 1 base from J, the junction kept 1 base outside the gene matches. Germline V gene sequence: CDR1 SGHRS, CDR2 YFSETQ. CDR3 DNA sequence: TGCGCCAGCAGGACAGGGGTAACTAATGAAAAACTGTTTTTT. The encoded protein is CASRTGVTNEKLFF.

CDR3 sequence: CGGGLNTEAFF. CDR3 bases: TGCGGGGGGGGGTTGAACACTGAAGCTTTCTTT. The V call is TRBV29-1, the J call TRBJ1-1; maybe TRBD1 (5 bases). In germline, CDR1 is SQVTM, CDR2 ANQGSEA. The CDR3 consists of 11 residues.

The chain employs TRBV12-3 or TRBV12-4 and TRBJ1-1; tentatively, D is TRBD1 (5 bases). The CDR3 extends over 11 amino acids. The ends were cut back, 6 bases at V and 9 bases at J, with 11 bases in the middle. The CDR3 DNA follows: TGTGCCAGCAGCCAGGGCCCCCAAGCTTTCTTT. It encodes CASSQGPQAFF.

The chain is built from TRBV4-3 and TRBJ1-1; 7 bases agree with TRBD1. From germline, CDR1 is LGHNA and CDR2 YSLEER. Losses at the gene ends were 5 bases for V and 1 base for J; bases not matched to a gene: 4. This CDR3 contains 14 residues. CDR3 region: CASSDREWNTEAFF. DNA for the CDR3: TGCGCCAGCAGCGACAGGGAATGGAACACTGAAGCTTTCTTT.

V gene TRBV7-2 combines with J gene TRBJ2-2, with D maybe TRBD2 (6 bases). The CDR3 length is 13 residues. V lost 6 bases, J lost 7 bases, and 12 bases lay in between. The V gene's germline CDR1 is SGHTA and CDR2 FQGNSA. CDR3 DNA: TGTGCCAGCAGGCGGGATGGGGTCGGGGAGCTGTTTTTT. It yields the protein CASRRDGVGELFF.

This sequence joins TRBV2 and TRBJ2-7; no reliable D call. CDR1 SNHLY and CDR2 FYNNEI come from the germline V gene. This CDR3 comprises 13 residues. V lost 4 bases and J lost 2, with 9 bases in between. CDR3 in DNA: TGTGCCAGCAGTGGCATGGCACCCTACGAGCAGTACTTC. Protein: CASSGMAPYEQYF.

J is TRBJ2-2 and V is TRBV3-1 (or the pseudogene TRBV3-2); 9 nucleotides match TRBD1. Germline assignment: CDR1 LGHDT and CDR2 YNNKEL (reference sequence). The CDR3 loop spans 16 amino acids. Trimming removed 2 bases from V and 7 bases from J; junction bases left unmatched: 8. CDR3 sequence (DNA): TGTGCCAGCAGCCAACGAACAGGGGGCCCGGGCGGGGAGCTGTTTTTT. Translating it yields CASSQRTGGPGGELFF.

This clone was seen a single time. CDR3 sequence: CASRDGTGGSYNEQFF. The CDR3 DNA is TGTGCCAGCAGAGACGGGACAGGGGGATCCTACAATGAGCAGTTCTTC. The chain recombines TRBV2 with TRBJ2-1; TRBD1 matches at 11 bases. The CDR3 loop spans 16 amino acids. CDR1 and CDR2 from the germline V gene are SNHLY and FYNNEI. V dropped 6 bases and J dropped 1; count of bases not matched to a gene: 5.

The chain is built from TRBV19 and TRBJ2-6; no definite D call. Trimming removed 7 bases at V and 2 bases at J, with 9 bases between. CDR1 is LNHDA, CDR2 SQIVND, per germline (reference sequence). The CDR3 has 14 residues. The CDR3: CASKTATGANVLTF. Written as DNA, the CDR3 is TGTGCCAGTAAAACAGCAACTGGGGCCAACGTCCTGACTTTC.

The chain employs TRBV28 and TRBJ1-1; 9 bases are a match to TRBD1. CDR3 length equals 15 residues. With 5 bases clipped from V and 5 bases from J, the junction kept 9 bases outside the gene matches. Germline CDR1 and CDR2: MDHEN and SYDVKM. Here the CDR3 reads CASSPLGTGFTEAFF. The CDR3 DNA follows: TGTGCCAGCAGTCCACTAGGGACAGGGTTTACTGAAGCTTTCTTT. The full variable domain, with the rest looked up from reference TRBV28 and TRBJ1-1, is DVKVTQSSRYLVKRTGEKVFLECVQDMDHENMFWYRQDPGLGLRLIYFSYDVKMKEKGDIPEGYSVSREKKERFSLILESASTNQTSMYLCASSPLGTGFTEAFFGQGTRLTVV.

This chain links TRBV7-3 with TRBJ1-6; D is unclear. The CDR3 consists of 15 residues. Germline assignment: CDR1 SGHTA and CDR2 FQGTGA. The V end was cut by 2 bases, the J end by 6 bases, with 11 bases between. DNA of the CDR3: TGTGCCAGCAGCTTACGGAACCGCGGTAATTCACCCCTCCACTTT. Its protein is CASSLRNRGNSPLHF.

The genes are TRBV6-5 and TRBJ2-7; 8 bases match TRBD1. The germline V gene has CDR1 MNHEY and CDR2 SVGAGI. This CDR3 region has 14 residues. V shed 6 bases, J shed 2 bases, and the junction held 6 bases outside the gene matches. DNA of the CDR3: TGTGCCAGCAGCCAGGACAGGGCGGCCTACGAGCAGTACTTC. This encodes CASSQDRAAYEQYF.